This T cell receptor beta chain was profiled in a study of cytomegalovirus exposure and HLA in healthy donors. Overall study findings and caveats: A later look showed TCR association rates differing by HLA locus, highest for DRB1 and lowest for HLA-C. A missense DCLRE1C variant was associated with V- and J-gene trimming of TCR beta chains in a later analysis, and an independent cohort replicated the association.

This clone appeared once. No antigen is known for it. The PCR had 60 Vbeta and 13 Jbeta primers. Some clones are missing from TCRdb's copy, which holds only in-frame ones; the method was immunoSEQ multiplex PCR. The sample shows 130,000 or so clones, 73% of them seen only once. The ends were cut back, 5 bases at V and 2 bases at J, with 10 bases in the middle. This CDR3 contains 14 residues. The germline V gene has CDR1 MNHEY and CDR2 SVGAGI. The receptor was derived from a woman aged 40 to 50 in good health and CMV-seropositive. The sequencing sample was made of PBMCs. The V and J genes are TRBV6-5 and TRBJ1-5; unclear D gene. This CDR3 is CASSESRGNQPQHF. Here the CDR3 DNA reads TGTGCCAGCAGTGAATCACGGGGCAATCAGCCCCAGCATTTT.